Given below is one TCR beta chain in context. This sample stems from a study of T cells after yellow fever vaccination. In making TCR cDNA, 5'RACE template switching added a universal primer site and UMIs to it. Using its own MiXCR run on the 5' RACE reads, TCRdb lists one record per CDR3 protein. Of approximately 350,000 distinct CDR3 sequences listed, more than 9% are singletons. The V end lost 6 bases, the J end lost 5 bases, and 14 bases lay between the germline ends. This CDR3 spans 14 amino acids. The chain uses TRBV12-3 or TRBV12-4 and TRBJ2-1; D is possibly TRBD2 (6 bases). Sequenced material: PBMCs, taken on the day of the first yellow fever vaccination. This clonotype was obtained from a man younger than 30 who received the YFV17D yellow fever vaccine. CDR3 loop: CASSPGERNNEQFF. In DNA form, the CDR3 reads TGTGCCAGCAGCCCGGGGGAAAGAAACAATGAGCAGTTCTTC.